Described below is a single T cell receptor beta chain sequence and its context. The antigen is not known. This sample is part of a study of graft-versus-host responses after intestinal transplantation. Study-level findings and limits: Analysis identified GvH clones in recipient marrow, with some appearing first in ileum or blood. Association was observed between peak circulating GvH clone levels and early post-transplant HvG declines. When patients had graft-donor T cell macrochimerism, their allografts held high graft-versus-host to host-versus-graft clonal ratios.

The V end was cut by 7 bases, the J end by 1 base, with 13 bases between. Germline CDR1 is SNHLY and CDR2 is FYNNEI. CDR3 size: 14 residues. Clones were read by immunoSEQ multiplex PCR, and TCRdb kept only the in-frame ones, dropping some. The table has 40,000 or so clones, just under 90% seen once. The sequences come from PBMCs, collected 267 days after transplant. The receptor was isolated from a human patient who received an intestinal transplant, so some T cells may come from the graft donor. The rearrangement links TRBV2 to TRBJ1-1, with D maybe TRBD1 (6 bases). CDR3 in DNA: TGTGCCAGCATACCGACAGGCGGGAACACTGAAGCTTTCTTT. It translates to CASIPTGGNTEAFF.